This T cell receptor beta chain was recorded in a study of CD8 T cells in ankylosing spondylitis. Study-wide points: Disease-linked clones proved CD8+ and comparatively uncommon in peripheral blood. What seemed typical of ankylosing spondylitis blood was a TCR beta motif built from about eight highly homologous variants. From matched ankylosing spondylitis synovial fluid, disease-linked clones were reportedly recovered at significantly enriched levels. Previously reported in reactive arthritis synovial fluid and blood were some of the motif variants.

On this clonotype itself: Antigen specificity is unknown.

The germline gives CDR1 SQVTM, CDR2 ANQGSEA. The CDR3 spans 14 residues. V lost 7 bases and J 0 bases, leaving 15 bases between the germline ends. TCRdb ran MiXCR on the 5' RACE reads and lists one entry per CDR3 protein. The table has 200,000 or so distinct CDR3 sequences, around 25% seen once; the top ten hold 6.6%. This chain connects TRBV29-1 to TRBJ1-1; D perhaps matches TRBD1 (6 bases). This receptor was obtained from a male donor with ankylosing spondylitis or in good health (not recorded which). The material sequenced was blood, either unsorted or a sorted T cell fraction (not recorded which). The CDR3: CSAQQGNMNTEAFF. The CDR3 DNA is TGCAGCGCACAGCAGGGGAACATGAACACTGAAGCTTTCTTT.